Many counts were recorded for the clone carrying this TCR beta chain. The antigen remains unidentified. The germline V and J ends were trimmed by 6 bases and 6 bases, with 7 bases remaining between them. Germline CDR1 is KGHSH and CDR2 is LQKENI. This CDR3 contains 11 residues. The entry originates in a study of identical twins. The study, taken as a whole, reports: The study found that models underestimated out-of-frame TCR alpha sharing in monozygotic twins. High-abundance cord blood beta clonotypes had fewer insertions; memory repertoires showed none. Twin-shared out-of-frame alpha sequences were enriched for low generation probability.

TCRdb recomputed calls from the 5' RACE reads with MiXCR, one row per CDR3 protein. The repertoire holds around 450,000 distinct CDR3 sequences, with 14% as singletons. Separately, the same data were catalogued under a study of yellow fever vaccine responses in identical twins.

This TCR came from a woman younger than 35 in good health. The chain couples TRBV18 to TRBJ2-3; D is uncertain. The sequencing sample was made of CD4+ T cells sorted from blood. The CDR3 DNA sequence: TGTGCCAGCTCTCCGGGCGATACGCAGTATTTT. Translated, it gives CASSPGDTQYF. The full variable domain, completed using reference TRBV18 and TRBJ2-3, is NAGVMQNPRHLVRRRGQEARLRCSPMKGHSHVYWYRQLPEEGLKFMVYLQKENIIDESGMPKERFSAEFPKEGPSILRIQQVVRGDSAAYFCASSPGDTQYFGPGTRLTVL.